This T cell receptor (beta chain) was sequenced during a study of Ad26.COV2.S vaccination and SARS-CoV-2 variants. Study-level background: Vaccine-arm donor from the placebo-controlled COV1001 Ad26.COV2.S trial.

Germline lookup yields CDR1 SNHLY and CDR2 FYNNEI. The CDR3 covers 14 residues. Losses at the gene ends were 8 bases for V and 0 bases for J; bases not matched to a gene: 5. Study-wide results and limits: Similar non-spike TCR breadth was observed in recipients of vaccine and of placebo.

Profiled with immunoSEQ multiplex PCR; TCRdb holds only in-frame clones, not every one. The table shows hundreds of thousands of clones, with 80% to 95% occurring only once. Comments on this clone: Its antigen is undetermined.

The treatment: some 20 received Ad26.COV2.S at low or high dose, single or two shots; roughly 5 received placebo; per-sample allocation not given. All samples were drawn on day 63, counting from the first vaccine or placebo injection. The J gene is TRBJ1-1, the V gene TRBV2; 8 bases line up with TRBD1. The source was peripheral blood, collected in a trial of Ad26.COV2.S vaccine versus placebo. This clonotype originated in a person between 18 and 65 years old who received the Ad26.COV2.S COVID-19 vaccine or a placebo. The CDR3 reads CASAQQGVNTEAFF. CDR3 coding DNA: TGTGCCAGCGCCCAACAGGGGGTGAACACTGAAGCTTTCTTT.